This is a list of T cell receptor beta chains from one sample in a study of Graves' ophthalmopathy and Graves' hyperthyroidism. TCRdb re-analysed the multiplex PCR reads in MiXCR, keeping a single row per CDR3 protein. This table has 580,000 or so distinct CDR3 sequences, less than 40% appearing once. Sequencing was carried out using peripheral blood or thyroid tissue (not recorded which). The source of these receptors is an adult man with Graves' hyperthyroidism. The CDR3 runs from the conserved cysteine through the conserved F or W. The order of the fields is V gene, CDR3 length, clone size, D gene, J gene, CDR3 DNA, CDR3 protein. The D gene is left open where the match is weak. Some rows have no size entry. The others give once, few or many, or a class for an expanded clone.

>TRBV10-3|12|-|-|TRBJ1-4
TGTGCCATCAGTCCCGACGGGGGAAAACTGTTTTTT
CAISPDGGKLFF
>TRBV5-8|16|many|TRBD1|TRBJ1-2
TGTGCCAGCAGCTTCCAACAGGGGTCGGCAACCTATGGCTACACCTTC
CASSFQQGSATYGYTF
>TRBV30|13|-|-|TRBJ2-7
TGTGCCTGGAGTCTCAGGGGAACTGGCGAGCAGTACTTC
CAWSLRGTGEQYF
>TRBV5-1|16|many|TRBD1|TRBJ2-2
TGCGCCAGCAGCTTGGACCTGGCAGGGGGAACCGGGGAGCTGTTTTTT
CASSLDLAGGTGELFF
>TRBV4-1|14|many|-|TRBJ1-1
TGCGCCAGCAGATCGCCCCAACTGGGCACTGAAGCTTTCTTT
CASRSPQLGTEAFF
>TRBV9|20|-|TRBD2|TRBJ2-2
TGTGCCAGCAGCGCCCGACCACTAGCGGGGGGGCAAGCGAACACCGGGGAGCTGTTTTTT
CASSARPLAGGQANTGELFF
>TRBV14|15|-|-|TRBJ2-3
TGTGCCAGCAGCCACTCTCAGCGGTCCACAGATACGCAGTATTTT
CASSHSQRSTDTQYF
>TRBV20-1|14|few|TRBD2|TRBJ2-1
TGCAGTGCTAGACGACTAGCGGGAGTTGGGGAGCAGTTCTTC
CSARRLAGVGEQFF
>TRBV7-9|19|-|TRBD2|TRBJ2-3
TGTGCCAGCAGCTTAGAACTGTCTTCGGGACTAGAGAGCACAGATACGCAGTATTTT
CASSLELSSGLESTDTQYF
>TRBV19|14|few|TRBD1|TRBJ1-4
TGTGCCAGTAGGACAGGGGGCACAAATGAAAAACTGTTTTTT
CASRTGGTNEKLFF
>TRBV20-1|12|-|-|TRBJ2-7
TGCAGTACTAGAGGCGTCTCCTACGAGCAGTACTTC
CSTRGVSYEQYF
>TRBV20-1|15|few|TRBD1|TRBJ1-4
TGCAGTGCTTATAATCCGGGACAGGGGTATGAAAAACTGTTTTTT
CSAYNPGQGYEKLFF
>TRBV28|18|few|TRBD2|TRBJ2-7
TGTGCCAGCAGTTTGGGGCTAGCGGGAAGGAGGGCGGGATACGAGCAGTACTTC
CASSLGLAGRRAGYEQYF